A single T cell receptor beta chain is shown here with its context. The sample is drawn from a study of T cells in Graves' hyperthyroidism and ophthalmopathy. The TCR beta CDR3 regions underwent amplification using RNA transcripts as the source. The study used the HTBI primer set for a first-round RT-PCR of the TCR CDR3. A single record per CDR3 protein comes from TCRdb applying MiXCR to the multiplex PCR reads. The top ten clones hold around 23% of a sample with roughly 300,000 distinct CDR3 sequences, approximately 14% of them seen once. Pregnant or lactating patients were excluded, as were those with uncontrolled infection or other autoimmune disease. Fresh peripheral blood, under 13 ml, was the source of the PBMCs. Specimen: blood. This sequence originates from a woman aged 25 to 39 with Graves' hyperthyroidism.

CDR3 sequence reads: CASSRGTVGNTIYF. Written as DNA, the CDR3 is TGTGCCAGCAGCCGCGGGACAGTTGGAAACACCATATATTTT. The chain is built from TRBV3-1 and TRBJ1-3; TRBD1 aligns across 7 bases. Per the germline V gene, CDR1 is LGHDT and CDR2 is YNNKEL (reference sequence). V lost 4 bases and J lost 3; bases outside the gene matches: 3. This CDR3 comprises 14 residues.